This is a list of T cell receptor beta chains from one sample in a study of blood T cell repertoires in COVID-19. Sequenced by immunoSEQ multiplex PCR; TCRdb stores in-frame clones only, minus some. This sample has some 85,000 clones, with about 89% found just once. Specimen: peripheral blood. The receptors come from a man between 45 and 60 years old with acute or convalescent COVID-19. The CDR3 runs from the conserved cysteine through the conserved F or W. Each record gives: clone size, V gene, D gene, J gene, CDR3 DNA, CDR3 protein. A D gene is named only where the DNA matches it firmly. Where a row states a size, it is once, few, many or the class of an expanded clone; other rows omit it.

size: .
V: TRBV6-6
D: .
J: TRBJ1-5
DNA: TGTGCCAGCAGTTACGAGGAGATTGGTCAGCCCCAGCATTTT
CDR3: CASSYEEIGQPQHF

size: .
V: TRBV5-1
D: .
J: TRBJ1-1
DNA: TGCGCCAGCAGCCAGCGGACAGTGAACACTGAAGCTTTCTTT
CDR3: CASSQRTVNTEAFF

size: .
V: TRBV3-1/TRBV3-2
D: TRBD2
J: TRBJ2-1
DNA: TGTGCCAGCAGCCGGACTCACCACGGACTAGCGGGGGGCCCCTCCCACAATGAGCAGTTCTTC
CDR3: CASSRTHHGLAGGPSHNEQFF

size: .
V: TRBV29-1
D: .
J: TRBJ2-5
DNA: TGCAGCGTTGAATATGTGGAGGGGCTGGACCAAGAGACCCAGTACTTC
CDR3: CSVEYVEGLDQETQYF

size: .
V: TRBV2
D: .
J: TRBJ1-1
DNA: TGTGCCAGCAGAGACGCGGGGGGGAACACTGAAGCTTTCTTT
CDR3: CASRDAGGNTEAFF

size: .
V: TRBV3-1/TRBV3-2
D: .
J: TRBJ2-3
DNA: TGTGCCAGCAACGGCCGGGGGGCTAGCACAGATACGCAGTATTTT
CDR3: CASNGRGASTDTQYF

size: .
V: TRBV3-1/TRBV3-2
D: .
J: TRBJ2-5
DNA: TGTGCCAGCAGCCATGTCGAACAGGGTTGGGGAGAGACCCAGTACTTC
CDR3: CASSHVEQGWGETQYF

size: .
V: TRBV28
D: .
J: TRBJ1-2
DNA: TGTGCCAGCAGGAATGAAGCAGGGGCTCTCTATGGCTACACCTTC
CDR3: CASRNEAGALYGYTF

size: .
V: TRBV5-4
D: .
J: TRBJ1-1
DNA: TGTGCCAGCAGACCCGATCTCCAGGGCGGCACTGAAGCTTTCTTT
CDR3: CASRPDLQGGTEAFF

size: .
V: TRBV10-3
D: .
J: TRBJ1-6
DNA: TGTGCCATCAGTGGAGGAAATAATTCACCCCTCCACTTT
CDR3: CAISGGNNSPLHF

size: .
V: TRBV15
D: .
J: TRBJ1-4
DNA: TGTGCCACCAGCAGAGATCCTACTATTGCAACTAATGAAAAACTGTTTTTT
CDR3: CATSRDPTIATNEKLFF

size: .
V: TRBV19
D: TRBD1
J: TRBJ1-5
DNA: TGTGCCAGTAGTTGGGGCCGGGACAGGCGAAATCAGCCCCAGCATTTT
CDR3: CASSWGRDRRNQPQHF

size: .
V: TRBV28
D: .
J: TRBJ2-7
DNA: TGTGCCAGCAGTGAGTTCTACGAGCAGTACTTC
CDR3: CASSEFYEQYF

size: .
V: TRBV5-6
D: TRBD2
J: TRBJ2-5
DNA: TGTGCCAGCAGCTTGTGGATTAGCGGGGGGGCGGAGACCCAGTACTTC
CDR3: CASSLWISGGAETQYF

size: .
V: TRBV7-6
D: .
J: TRBJ1-3
DNA: TGTGCCAGCAGCTTAATCGTTGGGGGCGCCCGCCGACAGGGAAACACCATATATTTT
CDR3: CASSLIVGGARRQGNTIYF

size: .
V: TRBV12-5
D: .
J: TRBJ2-7
DNA: TGTGCTAGTGGTTTGGGGCATCGAAACTACGAGCAGTACTTC
CDR3: CASGLGHRNYEQYF

size: .
V: TRBV7-9
D: TRBD2
J: TRBJ2-3
DNA: TGTGCCAGCAGCTTAAACCGCGGGGCGGGGGGGCTTGCGGATACGCAGTATTTT
CDR3: CASSLNRGAGGLADTQYF

size: .
V: TRBV24-1
D: .
J: TRBJ1-2
DNA: TGTGCCACCAGTGACCGCACAGGGACGGGTGGCTACACCTTC
CDR3: CATSDRTGTGGYTF

size: .
V: TRBV4-2
D: .
J: TRBJ1-3
DNA: TGTGCCAGCAGCCAAGATATGGGGGCAGGCTCTGGAAACACCATATATTTT
CDR3: CASSQDMGAGSGNTIYF

size: .
V: TRBV19
D: .
J: TRBJ1-2
DNA: TGTGCCAGTAGTGTCAGGGGTGGTGGTGGCTACACCTTC
CDR3: CASSVRGGGGYTF

size: .
V: TRBV7-8
D: TRBD2
J: TRBJ2-5
DNA: TGTGCCAGCAGCTTAGTAACGGCTAGCGGTCCAAAGTACTTC
CDR3: CASSLVTASGPKYF

size: .
V: TRBV24-1
D: TRBD2
J: TRBJ2-5
DNA: TGTGCCACCAGTGCGGCTAGCGGGGGGCAAGAGACCCAGTACTTC
CDR3: CATSAASGGQETQYF

size: .
V: TRBV7-6
D: TRBD1
J: TRBJ1-6
DNA: TGTGCCAGCAGCGCCGCCGGGACAGATAATTCACCCCTCCACTTT
CDR3: CASSAAGTDNSPLHF

size: .
V: TRBV6-5
D: TRBD1
J: TRBJ1-3
DNA: TGTGCCAGCAGAGCGACAGGGTTCGCTGGAAACACCATATATTTT
CDR3: CASRATGFAGNTIYF

size: .
V: TRBV3-1/TRBV3-2
D: TRBD1
J: TRBJ1-2
DNA: TGTGCCAGCAGCCCCGAATCGTGGGGACAGGGAAATGGCTACACCTTC
CDR3: CASSPESWGQGNGYTF

size: .
V: TRBV9
D: .
J: TRBJ2-3
DNA: TGTGCCAGCAGCGTAGGGCCAACCAGCACAGATACGCAGTATTTT
CDR3: CASSVGPTSTDTQYF

size: .
V: TRBV20-1
D: TRBD1
J: TRBJ1-1
DNA: TGCAGTGCTAGTGGGGCAGGGGGCACTGAAGCTTTCTTT
CDR3: CSASGAGGTEAFF

size: .
V: TRBV6-4
D: TRBD1
J: TRBJ1-2
DNA: TGTGCCAGCAGTGACCCGGACAGGGGGCTTGGCTACACCTTC
CDR3: CASSDPDRGLGYTF

size: .
V: TRBV30
D: .
J: TRBJ2-1
DNA: TGTGCCTGGAGGAGGAGCTCCTACAATGAGCAGTTCTTC
CDR3: CAWRRSSYNEQFF

size: .
V: TRBV7-6
D: .
J: TRBJ1-6
DNA: TGTGCCAGCAGCTTAGCATTTTCGGCCAGGGTCGACTCACCCCTCCACTTT
CDR3: CASSLAFSARVDSPLHF

size: .
V: TRBV5-6
D: .
J: TRBJ1-2
DNA: TGTGCCAGCAGCTTGGTACAGAACTATGGCTACACCTTC
CDR3: CASSLVQNYGYTF

size: .
V: TRBV7-8
D: TRBD1
J: TRBJ1-4
DNA: TGTGCCAGCAGCTTGGGGACAGGGAGGATGAATGAAAAACTGTTTTTT
CDR3: CASSLGTGRMNEKLFF

size: .
V: TRBV30
D: .
J: TRBJ2-3
DNA: TGTGCCTGGAACTTGGGCACAGATACGCAGTATTTT
CDR3: CAWNLGTDTQYF

size: .
V: TRBV25-1
D: .
J: TRBJ2-5
DNA: TGTGCCAGCAGTCTGTCTCGGGAGACCCAGTACTTC
CDR3: CASSLSRETQYF

size: few
V: TRBV11-2
D: TRBD1
J: TRBJ1-2
DNA: TGTGCCAGCAGCTTAGGGGGGACAGCTAACTATGGCTACACCTTC
CDR3: CASSLGGTANYGYTF

size: .
V: TRBV7-2
D: TRBD1
J: TRBJ1-6
DNA: TGTGCCAGCAACCTAGACAGGGGAAATTCACCCCTCCACTTT
CDR3: CASNLDRGNSPLHF

size: .
V: TRBV9
D: TRBD1
J: TRBJ1-3
DNA: TGTGCCAGCAGCGTACGGACAGGGAGAGGAAACACCATATATTTT
CDR3: CASSVRTGRGNTIYF

size: .
V: TRBV4-1
D: TRBD1
J: TRBJ1-2
DNA: TGCGCCAGCAGCCAAGCTAGACAGGGTCATGGCTACACCTTC
CDR3: CASSQARQGHGYTF

size: .
V: TRBV28
D: TRBD1
J: TRBJ1-5
DNA: TGTGCCAGCATGCCCTATGAGGGGGCTAATCAGCCCCAGCATTTT
CDR3: CASMPYEGANQPQHF

size: .
V: TRBV9
D: .
J: TRBJ2-1
DNA: TGTGCCAGCAGCGTAGGACGGGGGACCTACAATGAGCAGTTCTTC
CDR3: CASSVGRGTYNEQFF

size: .
V: TRBV5-1
D: .
J: TRBJ2-5
DNA: TGCGCCAGCAGCGCACAGGGCCAAGAGACCCAGTACTTC
CDR3: CASSAQGQETQYF

size: .
V: TRBV7-2
D: TRBD2
J: TRBJ2-3
DNA: TGTGCCAGCAGCCCGGGGGGGCTACATACGCAGTATTTT
CDR3: CASSPGGLHTQYF

size: .
V: TRBV6-1
D: TRBD1
J: TRBJ1-4
DNA: TGTGCCAGCAGTGAAGCTCCGGGACAGGGGGCTAGAAACGAAAAACTGTTTTTT
CDR3: CASSEAPGQGARNEKLFF

size: .
V: TRBV2
D: TRBD1
J: TRBJ1-4
DNA: TGTGCCACCCGGGACAGGGGTGAAAAACTGTTTTTT
CDR3: CATRDRGEKLFF

size: .
V: TRBV6-5
D: .
J: TRBJ2-5
DNA: TGTGCCAGCAGTTACGCGGGTTGGGAGACCCAGTACTTC
CDR3: CASSYAGWETQYF

size: .
V: TRBV23-1
D: TRBD1
J: TRBJ2-1
DNA: TGCGCCAGCAGTCAACCAATCCCTCAGGGGGAATTCAACAATGAGCAGTTCTTC
CDR3: CASSQPIPQGEFNNEQFF

size: .
V: TRBV4-2
D: TRBD2
J: TRBJ2-5
DNA: TGTGCCAGCAGCCAAGGAGAGGCGCGGGGGGGCCAAGAGACCCAGTACTTC
CDR3: CASSQGEARGGQETQYF

size: .
V: TRBV18
D: .
J: TRBJ1-3
DNA: TGTGCCAGCTCAGCCGTCCAGGGCCTAGGGGGAAACACCATATATTTT
CDR3: CASSAVQGLGGNTIYF

size: .
V: TRBV7-8
D: TRBD2
J: TRBJ2-7
DNA: TGTGCCAGCAGCCTCCTCCCGGCGGGGGGCTACGAGCAGTACTTC
CDR3: CASSLLPAGGYEQYF

size: .
V: TRBV5-1
D: TRBD2
J: TRBJ2-1
DNA: TGCGCCAGCAGCTGGGAATTCGAGCGGGGGCGCGATGAGCAGTTCTTC
CDR3: CASSWEFERGRDEQFF

size: .
V: TRBV18
D: TRBD1
J: TRBJ2-3
DNA: TGTGCCAGCTCACCGGACAGGGGGCGATTTACAGATACGCAGTATTTT
CDR3: CASSPDRGRFTDTQYF

size: .
V: TRBV21-1
D: .
J: TRBJ1-6
DNA: TGTGCCAGCAGCAAAGAACAGGGGCGGCGGAGGTCACCCCTCCACTTT
CDR3: CASSKEQGRRRSPLHF

size: .
V: TRBV3-1/TRBV3-2
D: .
J: TRBJ2-3
DNA: TGTGCCAGCAGCTCTAAGCCTCCAGATACGCAGTATTTT
CDR3: CASSSKPPDTQYF

size: .
V: TRBV7-3
D: TRBD1
J: TRBJ2-5
DNA: TGTGCCAGCAGCTCAACAGGGGGCGAGGAGACCCAGTACTTC
CDR3: CASSSTGGEETQYF

size: .
V: TRBV30
D: .
J: TRBJ1-4
DNA: TGTGCCGGGCTTTTTAGCAGGGGAAGCTCCAGTGAAAAACTGTTTTTT
CDR3: CAGLFSRGSSSEKLFF

size: .
V: TRBV2
D: .
J: TRBJ1-1
DNA: TGTGCCAGCAGTGGGGCTGGGGGGGGTCCTGAAGCTTTCTTT
CDR3: CASSGAGGGPEAFF

size: .
V: TRBV7-3
D: .
J: TRBJ1-1
DNA: TGTGCCAGCAGCTCTACAGCACCCATGAACACTGAAGCTTTCTTT
CDR3: CASSSTAPMNTEAFF

size: .
V: TRBV6-5
D: TRBD1
J: TRBJ1-2
DNA: TGTGCCAGCACCGTAGACAGGGACCTCTATGGCTACACCTTC
CDR3: CASTVDRDLYGYTF

size: .
V: TRBV27
D: .
J: TRBJ1-5
DNA: TGTGCCAGCAGTTTAAGAGCGGGTAGCAATCAGCCCCAGCATTTT
CDR3: CASSLRAGSNQPQHF